The next 30 T cell receptor beta chains were all read from a single sample in a study of T cell responses to AZD1222 COVID-19 vaccine. Generated by immunoSEQ multiplex PCR, the TCRdb table keeps only in-frame clones and is missing some. The sample holds roughly 80,000 clones, less than 95% seen once. This material consisted of peripheral blood, taken 28 days after the second AZD1222 dose. These receptors were collected from an adult who received the AZD1222 COVID-19 vaccine.

V gene TRBV6-6 combines with J gene TRBJ2-1, with D hard to call. The CDR3 has 15 residues. Between the trimmed V and J ends, which lost 0 bases and 8 bases, there was a span of 14 bases. Per the germline V gene, CDR1 is MNHNY and CDR2 is SVGAGI (reference sequence). In nucleotides, the CDR3 is TGTGCCAGCAGTTACTCCGGGCAGCTCCTCGATGAGCAGTTCTTC. Protein sequence: CASSYSGQLLDEQFF.

The V call is TRBV19, the J call TRBJ1-5, with D tentatively TRBD1 (5 bases). This CDR3 region has 13 residues. Trimming took off 7 bases at V and 8 bases at J, with 15 bases between the two ends. The germline gives CDR1 LNHDA, CDR2 SQIVND (reference sequence). CDR3 amino acids: CASTSVQAEPQHF. The CDR3 DNA is TGTGCCAGTACATCTGTACAGGCGGAGCCCCAGCATTTT.

V and J are TRBV2 and TRBJ2-1; 7 positions agree with TRBD1. Germline loops: CDR1 SNHLY, CDR2 FYNNEI. There are 14 residues in the CDR3. The V and J ends lost 7 bases and 7 bases, in that order; junction bases with no gene match: 10. The CDR3 protein is CASKNRGAMNEQFF. Written as DNA, the CDR3 is TGTGCCAGCAAGAACAGGGGTGCAATGAATGAGCAGTTCTTC.

This clone was seen a few times. The chain is built from TRBV13 and TRBJ2-6; 7 positions match TRBD2. This CDR3 is 18 amino acids long. The V gene's germline CDR1 is PRHDT and CDR2 FYEKMQ (reference sequence). V was clipped by 2 bases and J by 0 bases; unmatched bases: 7. DNA of the CDR3: TGTGCCAGCAGCTTATGGCAGGGAGGGAGCTCTGGGGCCAACGTCCTGACTTTC. Translation gives CASSLWQGGSSGANVLTF.

This chain joins TRBV11-3 and TRBJ1-6; the match to TRBD1 covers 10 bases. The CDR3 consists of 15 residues. CDR1 SGHNT and CDR2 YENEEA come from the germline V gene. Unmatched junction bases numbered 8, after V lost 4 bases and J lost 11 bases. The CDR3 nucleotides are TGTGCCAGCAGCTCCCAGACAGGGGGCTTGACACCCCTCCACTTT. This gives the protein CASSSQTGGLTPLHF.

This chain connects TRBV11-3 to TRBJ1-1; no definite D call. Per germline, CDR1 SGHNT and CDR2 YENEEA. CDR3 length: 12 residues. V lost 3 bases, J lost 7 bases, and 9 bases lay in between. CDR3 sequence (DNA): TGTGCCAGCAGCTTGGACCCGGATGAAGCTTTCTTT. Amino acid sequence: CASSLDPDEAFF. Drawing the rest from reference TRBV11-3 and TRBJ1-1, the complete variable domain is EAGVVQSPRYKIIEKKQPVAFWCNPISGHNTLYWYLQNLGQGPELLIRYENEEAVDDSQLPKDRFSAERLKGVDSTLKIQPAELGDSAVYLCASSLDPDEAFFGQGTRLTVV.

A single count supports this clone. This chain links TRBV4-1 with TRBJ2-7, with 9 bases aligning to TRBD2. The CDR3 loop spans 14 amino acids. Germline values: CDR1 MGHRA, CDR2 YSYEKL. The trim removed 1 base at V and 7 bases at J, leaving 5 bases unmatched. The CDR3 DNA follows: TGCGCCAGCAGCCAAGTTAGCGGGAGCATTGAGCAGTACTTC. Translated: CASSQVSGSIEQYF.

This chain uses TRBV2 with TRBJ1-1; D unclear. Trimming took off 8 bases at V and 0 bases at J, with 16 bases between the two ends. This CDR3 contains 15 residues. Germline V lookup: CDR1 SNHLY, CDR2 FYNNEI. The CDR3 DNA follows: TGTGCCAGCGGGAGACAAGCCCCTATGAACACTGAAGCTTTCTTT. Encoded protein: CASGRQAPMNTEAFF.

The chain recombines TRBV7-9 with TRBJ2-7; D could derive from TRBD1 or TRBD2 (5 bases each). The CDR3 is 14 residues long. Trimming cost V 7 bases and J 5 bases, with 18 bases left between them. The germline CDR1 and CDR2 sequences are SEHNR and FQNEAQ (reference sequence). The CDR3 reads CASNKARGAHEQYF. The CDR3 DNA reads TGTGCCAGCAACAAAGCGAGGGGAGCACACGAGCAGTACTTC.

The chain recombines TRBV19 with TRBJ2-3; TRBD2 matches at 8 bases. This CDR3 region has 14 residues. Germline V gene sequence: CDR1 LNHDA, CDR2 SQIVND (reference sequence). J lost 3 bases, V lost 5 bases, and 4 bases had no gene match. The CDR3 loop is CASSGSGRTDTQYF. The CDR3 DNA reads TGTGCCAGTAGTGGCAGCGGGAGAACAGATACGCAGTATTTT.

The DNA for the CDR3 is TGTGCCAGCAGTTACTGGTCAAGTCTGTACCAAGAGACCCAGTACTTC. Encoded protein: CASSYWSSLYQETQYF. The chain combines TRBV6-2 or TRBV6-3 with TRBJ2-5; no definite D call. Germline CDR1 and CDR2: MNHEY and SVGEGT. Trimming pared 1 base from V and 0 bases from J, leaving 12 bases between. CDR3 length: 16 amino acids.

The chain carries TRBV6-4 and TRBJ1-6; 12 nucleotides match TRBD1. Looked up from germline, CDR1 is MRHNA and CDR2 is SNTAGT. The J segment lost 7 bases and the V segment lost 6 bases, leaving 13 bases of the junction unmatched. The CDR3 loop spans 18 amino acids. CDR3 loop: CASRAGTGGALVNSPLHF. The CDR3 DNA reads as TGTGCCAGCAGGGCCGGGACAGGGGGCGCATTAGTAAATTCACCCCTCCACTTT.

The J gene is TRBJ1-3, the V gene TRBV30, with no clear D. The CDR3 spans 14 residues. The germline gives CDR1 GTSNPN, CDR2 SVGIG (reference sequence). V gave up 2 bases and J gave up 4 bases, with 12 bases separating them. CDR3 bases: TGTGCCTGGAGTCTACTTCGGGCGGGAAACACCATATATTTT. Translated: CAWSLLRAGNTIYF.

J is TRBJ1-5 and V is TRBV3-1 (or the pseudogene TRBV3-2), with a possible D match to TRBD1 (5 bases). Trimming stripped 4 bases from V and 7 bases from J, with 14 bases between. The CDR3 loop spans 14 amino acids. Germline values: CDR1 LGHDT, CDR2 YNNKEL (reference sequence). CDR3 sequence reads: CASSPPGGRQPQHF. The CDR3 DNA follows: TGTGCCAGCAGCCCTCCGGGGGGGAGGCAGCCCCAGCATTTT.

V gene TRBV6-4 combines with J gene TRBJ2-1, with D tentatively TRBD1 or TRBD2 (6 bases each). This CDR3 region has 15 residues. Trimming took 3 bases from V and 9 from J, leaving 18 bases between them. The germline gives CDR1 MRHNA, CDR2 SNTAGT. The CDR3 DNA sequence: TGTGCCAGCAGTGAAAGGGGGGACGAACCGGGTGAGCAGTTCTTC. Protein: CASSERGDEPGEQFF.

The chain has TRBV5-1 and TRBJ1-5; D is uncertain. CDR1 and CDR2 from the germline V gene are SGHRS and YFSETQ. This CDR3 spans 15 amino acids. Trimming removed 4 bases from V and 0 bases from J, with 11 bases in between. CDR3 DNA: TGCGCCAGCAGCCCGGGTCCGGGTAGCAATCAGCCCCAGCATTTT. Translated, it gives CASSPGPGSNQPQHF.

This chain uses TRBV6-4 with TRBJ2-1; TRBD1 agrees at 8 bases. J gave up 5 bases and V 4 bases, and 4 bases lay outside the gene matches. The CDR3 spans 14 residues. The germline gives CDR1 MRHNA, CDR2 SNTAGT. For the CDR3, the DNA is TGTGCCAGCAGTGGGCAGGGGGCCGACAATGAGCAGTTCTTC. This sequence encodes CASSGQGADNEQFF.

Only one count was recorded for this clone. CDR3 region: CASSTRQGYNEQFF. The CDR3 nucleotides read TGTGCCAGCAGCACGCGACAGGGTTACAATGAGCAGTTCTTC. The chain couples TRBV11-3 to TRBJ2-1; TRBD1 aligns across 7 bases. The CDR3 has 14 amino acids. Germline V gene data show CDR1 as SGHNT and CDR2 as YENEEA. The J segment lost 4 bases and the V segment lost 5 bases, leaving 5 bases of the junction unmatched.

The J gene is TRBJ1-1, the V gene TRBV25-1, with D perhaps TRBD1 (5 bases). There are 11 residues in the CDR3. V gave up 2 bases and J gave up 11 bases, with 9 bases separating them. Germline values: CDR1 MGHDK, CDR2 SYGVNS. The CDR3 sequence: CASSEIGAAFF. The CDR3 DNA reads as TGTGCCAGCAGTGAAATCGGGGCTGCTTTCTTT.

The J gene is TRBJ1-1, the V gene TRBV13; tentative D call: TRBD1 (5 bases). CDR1 is PRHDT, CDR2 FYEKMQ, per germline (reference sequence). The CDR3 extends over 17 amino acids. The V end lost 2 bases, the J end lost 0 bases, and 16 bases lay between the germline ends. The DNA of the CDR3 is TGTGCCAGCAGCTTACCGGGGGATGACTACATGAACACTGAAGCTTTCTTT. It yields the protein CASSLPGDDYMNTEAFF. Drawing the rest from reference TRBV13 and TRBJ1-1, the complete variable domain is AAGVIQSPRHLIKEKRETATLKCYPIPRHDTVYWYQQGPGQDPQFLISFYEKMQSDKGSIPDRFSAQQFSDYHSELNMSSLELGDSALYFCASSLPGDDYMNTEAFFGQGTRLTVV.

The V call is TRBV20-1, the J call TRBJ1-4, with D possibly TRBD1 on 6 matching bases. From germline, CDR1 is DFQATT and CDR2 SNEGSKA (reference sequence). The CDR3 extends over 15 amino acids. Trimming took off 4 bases at V and 0 bases at J, with 12 bases between the two ends. For the CDR3, the DNA is TGCAGTGCTACTGACAGGACTGCAACTAATGAAAAACTGTTTTTT. This sequence encodes CSATDRTATNEKLFF.

V and J are TRBV24-1 and TRBJ2-3; no clear D gene. The CDR3 contains 13 residues. Germline V gene lookup returns CDR1 KGHDR and CDR2 SFDVKD. V lost 3 bases and J 0 bases, leaving 3 bases between the germline ends. CDR3 in amino acids: CATSDLSTDTQYF. The DNA for the CDR3 is TGTGCCACCAGTGATCTTAGCACAGATACGCAGTATTTT.

This chain connects TRBV19 to TRBJ2-3; D uncertain. Looked up from germline, CDR1 is LNHDA and CDR2 is SQIVND (reference sequence). The V and J ends lost 4 bases and 5 bases respectively, with 4 bases between them. This CDR3 has 11 residues. For the CDR3, the DNA is TGTGCCAGTAGTACTCAAGATACGCAGTATTTT. This codes for CASSTQDTQYF.

Only one count was recorded for this clone. V usage is TRBV11-2 and J usage is TRBJ1-2; D ambiguous. V lost 0 bases and J 5 bases, leaving 4 bases between the germline ends. The CDR3 spans 12 residues. CDR1 SGHAT and CDR2 FQNNGV come from the germline V gene. The CDR3 sequence is CASSLDSYGYTF. The CDR3 DNA sequence: TGTGCCAGCAGCTTAGATTCATATGGCTACACCTTC.

The V and J genes are TRBV12-3 or TRBV12-4 and TRBJ1-1; D call uncertain. The CDR3 consists of 13 residues. V lost 7 bases and J 6 bases, leaving 15 bases between the germline ends. The CDR3 here is CASTLLLRPEAFF. The CDR3, as DNA: TGTGCCAGCACGCTCCTTCTTCGCCCTGAAGCTTTCTTT.

The chain recombines TRBV18 with TRBJ2-1; 7 bases line up with TRBD1. The CDR3 is 14 residues long. J was trimmed by 0 bases and V by 7 bases; bases with no gene match: 3. In germline, CDR1 is KGHSH, CDR2 LQKENI. In DNA form, the CDR3 reads TGTGCCAGCTTGACAGGGCTCTCCTACAATGAGCAGTTCTTC. This gives the protein CASLTGLSYNEQFF.

The CDR3 region is CASSLGPDYEQYF. The CDR3 DNA reads TGTGCCAGCAGCTTGGGACCAGACTACGAGCAGTACTTC. V is TRBV5-6 and J is TRBJ2-7; no firm D call. Trimming cost V 0 bases and J 3 bases, with 7 bases left between them. The CDR3 is made up of 13 amino acids. Germline lookup yields CDR1 SGHDT and CDR2 YYEEEE. The full variable domain, its missing parts supplied by reference TRBV5-6 and TRBJ2-7, is DAGVTQSPTHLIKTRGQQVTLRCSPKSGHDTVSWYQQALGQGPQFIFQYYEEEERQRGNFPDRFSGHQFPNYSSELNVNALLLGDSALYLCASSLGPDYEQYFGPGTRLTVT.

This chain connects TRBV5-8 to TRBJ1-6; the match to TRBD1 covers 10 bases. CDR3 length equals 15 residues. The trim removed 4 bases at V and 10 bases at J, leaving 8 bases unmatched. The germline V gene has CDR1 SGHTS and CDR2 YDEGEE. The CDR3 region is CASSRRTGGYSPLHF. DNA for the CDR3: TGTGCCAGCAGCCGACGGACAGGGGGTTACTCACCCCTCCACTTT. The full variable domain, rest sourced from reference TRBV5-8 and TRBJ1-6, is EAGVTQSPTHLIKTRGQQATLRCSPISGHTSVYWYQQALGLGLQFLLWYDEGEERNRGNFPPRFSGRQFPNYSSELNVNALELEDSALYLCASSRRTGGYSPLHFGNGTRLTVT.

The chain has TRBV24-1 and TRBJ1-6; 11 bases map to TRBD1. The length of the CDR3 is 21 residues. The germline CDR1 and CDR2 sequences are KGHDR and SFDVKD. The ends lost 0 bases at V and 0 bases at J; junction bases unmatched: 9. DNA for the CDR3: TGTGCCACCAGTGATTTGGAGGGGGGACAGGGGGTCCTCTCCTATAATTCACCCCTCCACTTT. This codes for CATSDLEGGQGVLSYNSPLHF.

For the CDR3, the DNA is TGTGCCAGCAGTGAATGGAGTGCAGATACGCAGTATTTT. Its translation is CASSEWSADTQYF. V gene TRBV25-1 combines with J gene TRBJ2-3; D ambiguous. The CDR3 length is 13 residues. V lost 1 base, J lost 4 bases, and 6 bases lay in between. CDR1 is MGHDK and CDR2 is SYGVNS in the germline V gene. Using reference TRBV25-1 and TRBJ2-3 for the parts outside the CDR3, the full variable domain is EADIYQTPRYLVIGTGKKITLECSQTMGHDKMYWYQQDPGMELHLIHYSYGVNSTEKGDLSSESTVSRIRTEHFPLTLESARPSHTSQYLCASSEWSADTQYFGPGTRLTVL.